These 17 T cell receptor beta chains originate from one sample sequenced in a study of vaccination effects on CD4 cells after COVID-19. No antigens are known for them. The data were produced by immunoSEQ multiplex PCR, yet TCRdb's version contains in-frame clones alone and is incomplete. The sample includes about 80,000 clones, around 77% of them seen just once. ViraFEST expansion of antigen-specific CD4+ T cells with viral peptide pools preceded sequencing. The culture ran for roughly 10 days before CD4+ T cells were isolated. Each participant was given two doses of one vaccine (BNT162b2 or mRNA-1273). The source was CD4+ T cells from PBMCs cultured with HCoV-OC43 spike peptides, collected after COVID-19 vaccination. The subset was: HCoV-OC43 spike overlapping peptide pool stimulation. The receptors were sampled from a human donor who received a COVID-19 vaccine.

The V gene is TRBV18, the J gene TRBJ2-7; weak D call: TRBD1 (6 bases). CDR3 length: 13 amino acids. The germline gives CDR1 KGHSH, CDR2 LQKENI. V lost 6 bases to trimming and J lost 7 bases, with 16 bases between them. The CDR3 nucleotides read TGTGCCAGCTCCCCGACAGGTGGTGGGGAGCAGTACGTC. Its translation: CASSPTGGGEQYV.

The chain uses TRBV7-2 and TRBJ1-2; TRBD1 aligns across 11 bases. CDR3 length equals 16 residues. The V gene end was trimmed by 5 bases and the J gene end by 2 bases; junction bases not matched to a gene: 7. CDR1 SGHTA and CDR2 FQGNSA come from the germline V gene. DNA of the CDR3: TGTGCCAGCAGCCCAGCCGGGACAGGGGGGAACTATGGCTACACCTTC. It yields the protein CASSPAGTGGNYGYTF.

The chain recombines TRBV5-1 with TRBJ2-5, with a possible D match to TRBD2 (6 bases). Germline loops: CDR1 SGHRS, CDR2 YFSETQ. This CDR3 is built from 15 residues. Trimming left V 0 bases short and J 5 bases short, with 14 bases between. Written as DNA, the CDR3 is TGCGCCAGCAGCTTGGAGGCAGGGAGGCGGGAGACCCAGTACTTC. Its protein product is CASSLEAGRRETQYF.

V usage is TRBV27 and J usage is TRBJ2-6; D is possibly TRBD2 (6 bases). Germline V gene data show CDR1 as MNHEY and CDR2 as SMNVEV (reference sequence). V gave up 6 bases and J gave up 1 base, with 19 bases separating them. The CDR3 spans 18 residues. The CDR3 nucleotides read TGTGCCAGCAGCTCCCATGGGGGGATTATTTCTGGGGCCAACGTCCTGACTTTC. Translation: CASSSHGGIISGANVLTF.

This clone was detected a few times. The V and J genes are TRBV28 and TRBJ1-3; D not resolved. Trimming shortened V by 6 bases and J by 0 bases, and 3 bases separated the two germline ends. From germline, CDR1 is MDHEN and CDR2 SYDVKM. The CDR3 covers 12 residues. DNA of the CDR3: TGTGCCAGCAGGAGCTCTGGAAACACCATATATTTT. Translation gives CASRSSGNTIYF.

CDR3 region: CATKSGIYQETQYF. DNA of the CDR3: TGTGCCACTAAATCCGGGATCTACCAAGAGACCCAGTACTTC. This chain joins TRBV24-1 and TRBJ2-5, with a possible D match to TRBD2 (5 bases). The V end lost 10 bases, the J end lost 0 bases, and 14 bases lay between the germline ends. CDR1 KGHDR and CDR2 SFDVKD come from the germline V gene. The CDR3 sequence is 14 residues long.

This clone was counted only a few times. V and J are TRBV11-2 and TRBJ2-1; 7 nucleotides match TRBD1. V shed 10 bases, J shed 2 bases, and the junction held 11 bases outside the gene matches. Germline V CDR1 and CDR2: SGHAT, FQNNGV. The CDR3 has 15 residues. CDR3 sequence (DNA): TGTGCCACCCAGCAACAGACAGGGCCCTACAATGAGCAGTTCTTC. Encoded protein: CATQQQTGPYNEQFF.

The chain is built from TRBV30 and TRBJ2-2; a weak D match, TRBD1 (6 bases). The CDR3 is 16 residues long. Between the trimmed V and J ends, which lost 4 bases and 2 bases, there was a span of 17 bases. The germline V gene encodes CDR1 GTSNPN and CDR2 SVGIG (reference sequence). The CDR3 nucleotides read TGTGCCTGGACAATTGCCGACAGGATAAACACCGGGGAGCTGTTTTTT. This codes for CAWTIADRINTGELFF.

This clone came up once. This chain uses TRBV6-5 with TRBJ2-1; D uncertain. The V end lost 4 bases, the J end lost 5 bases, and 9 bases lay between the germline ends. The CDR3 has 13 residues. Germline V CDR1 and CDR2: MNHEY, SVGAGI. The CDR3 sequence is CASSLGRNNEQFF. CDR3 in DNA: TGTGCCAGCAGTTTGGGCAGGAACAATGAGCAGTTCTTC.

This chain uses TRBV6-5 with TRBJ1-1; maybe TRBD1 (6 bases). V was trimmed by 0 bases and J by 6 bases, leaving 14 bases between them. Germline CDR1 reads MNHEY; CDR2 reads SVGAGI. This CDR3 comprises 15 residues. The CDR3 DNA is TGTGCCAGCAGTTACTCGACGGGGGGCGGTCCTGAAGCTTTCTTT. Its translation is CASSYSTGGGPEAFF.

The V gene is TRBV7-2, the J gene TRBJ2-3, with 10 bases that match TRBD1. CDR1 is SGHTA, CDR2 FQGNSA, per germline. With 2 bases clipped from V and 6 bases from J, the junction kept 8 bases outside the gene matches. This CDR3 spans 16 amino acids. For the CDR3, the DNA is TGTGCCAGCAGCTTACGACCGACAGGGGGCTACGATACGCAGTATTTT. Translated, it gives CASSLRPTGGYDTQYF.

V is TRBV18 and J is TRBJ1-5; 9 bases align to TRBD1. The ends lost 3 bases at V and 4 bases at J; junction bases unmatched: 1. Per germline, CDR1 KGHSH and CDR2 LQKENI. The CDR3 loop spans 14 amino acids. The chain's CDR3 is CASSPTGGNQPQHF. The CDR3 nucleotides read TGTGCCAGCTCACCGACAGGGGGTAATCAGCCCCAGCATTTT.

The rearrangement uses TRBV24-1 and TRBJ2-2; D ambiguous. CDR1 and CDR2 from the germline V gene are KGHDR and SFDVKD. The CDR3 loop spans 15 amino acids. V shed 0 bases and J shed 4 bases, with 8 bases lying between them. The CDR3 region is CATSDLQPGTGELFF. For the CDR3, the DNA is TGTGCCACCAGTGATTTGCAGCCGGGCACCGGGGAGCTGTTTTTT.

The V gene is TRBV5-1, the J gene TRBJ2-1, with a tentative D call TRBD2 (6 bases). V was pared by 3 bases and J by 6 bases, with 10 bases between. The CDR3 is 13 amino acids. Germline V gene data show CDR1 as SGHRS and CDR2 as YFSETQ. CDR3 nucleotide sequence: TGCGCCAGCAGCTCCCTAGCGACCAATGAGCAGTTCTTC. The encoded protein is CASSSLATNEQFF. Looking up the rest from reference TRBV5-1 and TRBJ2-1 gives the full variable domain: KAGVTQTPRYLIKTRGQQVTLSCSPISGHRSVSWYQQTPGQGLQFLFEYFSETQRNKGNFPGRFSGRQFSNSRSEMNVSTLELGDSALYLCASSSLATNEQFFGPGTRLTVL.

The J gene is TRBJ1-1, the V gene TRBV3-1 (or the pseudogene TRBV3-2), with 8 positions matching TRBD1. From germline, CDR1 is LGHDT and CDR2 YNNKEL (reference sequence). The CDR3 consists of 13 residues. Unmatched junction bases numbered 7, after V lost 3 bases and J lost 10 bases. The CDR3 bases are TGTGCCAGCAGCCACGACAAAACAGGGGGAGCTTTCTTT. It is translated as CASSHDKTGGAFF.

In DNA form, the CDR3 reads TGTGCCAGCAGCCACTGGGACAGGGTCGGTTTAGGCTACACCTTC. Its translation: CASSHWDRVGLGYTF. The chain uses TRBV5-6 and TRBJ1-2, with 9 bases lining up with TRBD1. From germline, CDR1 is SGHDT and CDR2 YYEEEE. This CDR3 region has 15 residues. Trimming removed 4 bases from V and 8 bases from J; junction bases left unmatched: 12.

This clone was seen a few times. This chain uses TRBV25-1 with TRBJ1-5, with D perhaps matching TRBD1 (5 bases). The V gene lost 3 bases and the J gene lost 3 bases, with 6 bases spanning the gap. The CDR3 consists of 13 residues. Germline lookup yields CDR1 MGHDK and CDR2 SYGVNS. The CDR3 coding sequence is TGTGCCAGCAGTGAGACAGTCAATCAGCCCCAGCATTTT. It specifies CASSETVNQPQHF.